This TCR beta chain derives from a study of response to subunit inactivated influenza vaccine. Study findings and constraints: That few new T cells are recruited by each seasonal influenza vaccination was the authors' suggestion.

Via MiXCR, TCRdb re-called the RT-PCR reads, giving one row per CDR3 protein. The data hold hundreds of thousands of distinct CDR3 sequences, with roughly 15% observed a single time. The CDR3 is 18 residues long. V dropped 0 bases and J dropped 0; count of bases not matched to a gene: 4. CDR1 is KGHSH and CDR2 is LQKENI in the germline V gene. In this sample, this clonotype turned up a few times. Its cognate antigen is unknown. The chain joins TRBV18 to TRBJ2-4; TRBD1 matches 11 bases. Specimen: PBMCs from blood, collected around 14 days before vaccination. The TCR originated in a middle-aged man who received an inactivated influenza vaccine. DNA for the CDR3: TGTGCCAGCTCACCACCCGGGACAGGGGGATTAGCCAAAAACATTCAGTACTTC. This translates into CASSPPGTGGLAKNIQYF.